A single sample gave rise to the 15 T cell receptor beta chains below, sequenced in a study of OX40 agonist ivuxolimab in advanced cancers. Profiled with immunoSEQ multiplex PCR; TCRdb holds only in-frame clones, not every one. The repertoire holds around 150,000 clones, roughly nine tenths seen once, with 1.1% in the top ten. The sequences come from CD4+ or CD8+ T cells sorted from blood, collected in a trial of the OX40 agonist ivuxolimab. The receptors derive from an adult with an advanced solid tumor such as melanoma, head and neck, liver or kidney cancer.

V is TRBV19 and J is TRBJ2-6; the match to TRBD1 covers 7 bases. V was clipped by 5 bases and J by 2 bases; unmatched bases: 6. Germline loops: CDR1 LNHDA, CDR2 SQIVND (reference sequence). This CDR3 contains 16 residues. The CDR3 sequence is CASSVQTGAGANVLTF. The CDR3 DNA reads TGTGCCAGTAGTGTACAAACAGGGGCTGGGGCCAACGTCCTGACTTTC.

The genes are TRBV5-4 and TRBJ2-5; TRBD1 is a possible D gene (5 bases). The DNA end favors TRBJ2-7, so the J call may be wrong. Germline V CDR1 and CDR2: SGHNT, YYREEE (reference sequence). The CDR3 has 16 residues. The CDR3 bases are TGTGCCAGCAGCTTGGAAGGGTCGGCAGGGACCTACGAGCAGTACTTC. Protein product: CASSLEGSAGTYEQYF.

The CDR3 region is CASSLSKNTEAFF. The CDR3 nucleotides read TGTGCCAGCTCACTTAGCAAGAACACTGAAGCTTTCTTT. V is TRBV18 and J is TRBJ1-1; no clear D. This CDR3 is 13 amino acids long. Trimming left V 4 bases short and J 1 base short, with 7 bases between. Germline CDR1 and CDR2: KGHSH and LQKENI.

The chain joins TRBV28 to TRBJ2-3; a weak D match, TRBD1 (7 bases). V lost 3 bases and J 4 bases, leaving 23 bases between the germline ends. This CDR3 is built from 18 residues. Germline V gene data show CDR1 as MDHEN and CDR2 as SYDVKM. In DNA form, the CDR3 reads TGTGCCAGCAGTTTGGGTCCCAACAGGGGTAGGAGGGCAGATACGCAGTATTTT. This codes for CASSLGPNRGRRADTQYF.

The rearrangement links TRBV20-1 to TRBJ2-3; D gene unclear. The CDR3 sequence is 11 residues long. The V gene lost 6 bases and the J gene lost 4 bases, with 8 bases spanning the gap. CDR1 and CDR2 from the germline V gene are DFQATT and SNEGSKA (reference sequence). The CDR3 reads CSASDPDTQYF. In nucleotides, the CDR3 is TGCAGTGCCTCAGACCCAGATACGCAGTATTTT.

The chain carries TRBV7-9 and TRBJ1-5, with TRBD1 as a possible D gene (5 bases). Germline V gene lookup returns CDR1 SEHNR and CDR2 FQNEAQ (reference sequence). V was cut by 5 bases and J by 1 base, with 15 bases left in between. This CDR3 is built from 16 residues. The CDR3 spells CASSPGGGLSNQPQHF. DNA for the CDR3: TGTGCCAGCAGCCCCGGGGGGGGTCTAAGCAATCAGCCCCAGCATTTT.

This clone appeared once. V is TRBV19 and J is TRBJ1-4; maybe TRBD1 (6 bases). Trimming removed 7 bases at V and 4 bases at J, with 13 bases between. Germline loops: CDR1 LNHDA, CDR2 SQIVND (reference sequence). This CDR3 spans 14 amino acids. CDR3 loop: CASKNRELNEKLFF. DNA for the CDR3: TGTGCCAGTAAGAACAGGGAGCTTAATGAAAAACTGTTTTTT.

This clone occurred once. CDR3 sequence (DNA): TGTGCCAGCAGCTTTCAGGGCGGCCCCTACGAGCAGTACTTC. Translated: CASSFQGGPYEQYF. V gene TRBV7-2 combines with J gene TRBJ2-7, with TRBD1 as a possible D gene (5 bases). Germline CDR1 is SGHTA and CDR2 is FQGNSA. This CDR3 is 14 amino acids long. V was shortened by 3 bases and J by 2 bases, with 11 bases between the two germline ends.

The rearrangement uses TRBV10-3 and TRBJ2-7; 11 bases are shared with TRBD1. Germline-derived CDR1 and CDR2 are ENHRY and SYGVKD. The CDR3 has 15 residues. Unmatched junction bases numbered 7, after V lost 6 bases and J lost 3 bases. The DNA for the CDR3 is TGTGCCATCAGCGAAGCCGGGACAGGGGGCTACGAGCAGTACTTC. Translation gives CAISEAGTGGYEQYF.

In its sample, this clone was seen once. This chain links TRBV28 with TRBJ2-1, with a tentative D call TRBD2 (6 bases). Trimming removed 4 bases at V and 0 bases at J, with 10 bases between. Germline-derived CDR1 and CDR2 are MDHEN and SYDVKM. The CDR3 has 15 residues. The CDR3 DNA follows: TGTGCCAGCAGTTCAAGCGGGCGCTCCTACAATGAGCAGTTCTTC. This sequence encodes CASSSSGRSYNEQFF.

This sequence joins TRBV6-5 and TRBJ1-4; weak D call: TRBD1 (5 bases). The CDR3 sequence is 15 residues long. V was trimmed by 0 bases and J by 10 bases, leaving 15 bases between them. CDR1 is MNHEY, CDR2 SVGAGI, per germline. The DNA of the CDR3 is TGTGCCAGCAGTTACTCGGCGGGTCTCGGGGGAAAACTGTTTTTT. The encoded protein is CASSYSAGLGGKLFF.

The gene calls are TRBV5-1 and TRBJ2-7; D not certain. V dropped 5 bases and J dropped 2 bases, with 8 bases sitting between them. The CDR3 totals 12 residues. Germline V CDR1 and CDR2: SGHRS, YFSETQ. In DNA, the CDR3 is TGCGCCAGCAGTCCTTCCACCTACGAGCAGTACTTC. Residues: CASSPSTYEQYF.

The CDR3 sequence: CASSQDRGSSYEQYF. The CDR3 DNA sequence: TGTGCCAGCAGCCAGGACAGGGGGAGCTCCTACGAGCAGTACTTC. The chain joins TRBV5-8 to TRBJ2-7; 10 bases align to TRBD1. CDR3 length: 15 residues. The V segment lost 4 bases and the J segment 0 bases; nucleotides outside the gene matches: 4. From germline, CDR1 is SGHTS and CDR2 YDEGEE.

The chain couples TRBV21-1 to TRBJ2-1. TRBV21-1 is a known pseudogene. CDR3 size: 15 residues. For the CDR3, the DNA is TGTGCCAGCAGTCCGGACCCTACGGCGATCAATGAGCAGTTCTTC. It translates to CASSPDPTAINEQFF.

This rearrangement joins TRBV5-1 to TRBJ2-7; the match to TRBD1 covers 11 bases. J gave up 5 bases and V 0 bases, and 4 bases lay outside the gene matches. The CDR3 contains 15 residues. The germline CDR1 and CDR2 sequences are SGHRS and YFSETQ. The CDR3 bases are TGCGCCAGCAGCTTGGAGGGACAGGGGGTCGACGAGCAGTACTTC. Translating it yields CASSLEGQGVDEQYF.